This T cell receptor (beta chain) was observed in a study of chemoradiotherapy in HPV16-positive cancers. Study context: Functional T-cell assays on a couple of HPV16-positive patients' cells defined candidate HPV-specific clones and common TCR motifs.

Sequencing used immunoSEQ multiplex PCR; TCRdb keeps in-frame clones, though not all of them. The sample holds some 10,000 clones, 84% seen once. A word on this clone: Its specificity is unknown.

Study outcomes and limitations: For HPV16-positive patients, expanding HPV-responsive T cells associated with longer recurrence-free survival. During treatment, candidate HPV-specific clones and E7-related motifs expanded in tumor. HPV-specific T cells were functionally defined from only two HPV16-positive patients.

The CDR3 runs to 15 residues. Germline lookup yields CDR1 MNHNY and CDR2 SVGAGI (reference sequence). The V gene lost 0 bases and the J gene lost 9 bases, with 15 bases spanning the gap. This sequence was found in a human donor with HPV-associated anogenital cancer. The J gene is TRBJ1-5, the V gene TRBV6-6, with a weak D call TRBD1 (5 bases). The input for sequencing was blood, taken from a patient who underwent chemoradiotherapy. CDR3 in amino acids: CASSYSRDGHPPQHF. CDR3 DNA: TGTGCCAGCAGTTACTCAAGGGACGGTCATCCGCCCCAGCATTTT.